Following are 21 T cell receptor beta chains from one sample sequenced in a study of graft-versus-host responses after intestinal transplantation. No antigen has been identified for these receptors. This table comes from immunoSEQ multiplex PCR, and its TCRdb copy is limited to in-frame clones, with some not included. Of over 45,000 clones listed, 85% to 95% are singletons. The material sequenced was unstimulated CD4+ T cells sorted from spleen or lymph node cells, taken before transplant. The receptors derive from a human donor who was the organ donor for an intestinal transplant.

The CDR3 coding sequence is TGTGCCAGCAGCGGCGGGACAGGGTGGGGAAACACCATATATTTT. The encoded protein is CASSGGTGWGNTIYF. J is TRBJ1-3 and V is TRBV5-4; the match to TRBD1 covers 9 bases. The V and J ends lost 4 bases and 4 bases, in that order; junction bases with no gene match: 6. CDR1 is SGHNT, CDR2 YYREEE, per germline (reference sequence). There are 15 residues in the CDR3.

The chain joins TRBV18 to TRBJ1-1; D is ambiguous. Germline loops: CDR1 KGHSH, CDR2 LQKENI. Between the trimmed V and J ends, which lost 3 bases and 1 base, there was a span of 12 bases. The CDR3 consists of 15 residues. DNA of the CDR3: TGTGCCAGCTCACCCCCCGGCAGACAGAACACTGAAGCTTTCTTT. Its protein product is CASSPPGRQNTEAFF.

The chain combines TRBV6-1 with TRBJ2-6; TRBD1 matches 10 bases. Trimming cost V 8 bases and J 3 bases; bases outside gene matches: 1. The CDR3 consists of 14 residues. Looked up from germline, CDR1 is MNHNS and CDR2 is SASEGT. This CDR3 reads CASGDRGGANVLTF. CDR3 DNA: TGTGCCAGCGGGGACAGGGGTGGGGCCAACGTCCTGACTTTC.

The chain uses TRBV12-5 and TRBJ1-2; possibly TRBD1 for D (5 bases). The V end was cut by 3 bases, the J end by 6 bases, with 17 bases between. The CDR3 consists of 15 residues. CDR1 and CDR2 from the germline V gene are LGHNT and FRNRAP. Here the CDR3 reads CASGFRVEVTHGYTF. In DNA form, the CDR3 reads TGTGCTAGTGGTTTCAGGGTAGAAGTTACCCATGGCTACACCTTC. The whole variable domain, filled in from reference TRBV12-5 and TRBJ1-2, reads DARVTQTPRHKVTEMGQEVTMRCQPILGHNTVFWYRQTMMQGLELLAYFRNRAPLDDSGMPKDRFSAEMPDATLATLKIQPSEPRDSAVYFCASGFRVEVTHGYTFGSGTRLTVV.

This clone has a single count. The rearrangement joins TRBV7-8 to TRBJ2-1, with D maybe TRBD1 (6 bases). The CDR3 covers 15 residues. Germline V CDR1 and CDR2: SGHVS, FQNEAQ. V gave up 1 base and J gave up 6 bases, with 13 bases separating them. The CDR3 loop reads CASSLDRAPGNEQFF. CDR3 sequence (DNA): TGTGCCAGCAGCTTAGACAGGGCCCCAGGCAATGAGCAGTTCTTC.

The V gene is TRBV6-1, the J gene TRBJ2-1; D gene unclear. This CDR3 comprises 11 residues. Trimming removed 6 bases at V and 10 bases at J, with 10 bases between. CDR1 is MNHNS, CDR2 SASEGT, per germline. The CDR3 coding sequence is TGTGCCAGCAGCGCCGAGAAGGAGCAGTTCTTC. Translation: CASSAEKEQFF.

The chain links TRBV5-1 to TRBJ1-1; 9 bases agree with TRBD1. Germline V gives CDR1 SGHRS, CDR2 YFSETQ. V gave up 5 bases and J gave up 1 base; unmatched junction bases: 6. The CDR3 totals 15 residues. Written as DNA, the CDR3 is TGCGCCAGCAGTTACAGGGGGCTATGGAACACTGAAGCTTTCTTT. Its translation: CASSYRGLWNTEAFF.

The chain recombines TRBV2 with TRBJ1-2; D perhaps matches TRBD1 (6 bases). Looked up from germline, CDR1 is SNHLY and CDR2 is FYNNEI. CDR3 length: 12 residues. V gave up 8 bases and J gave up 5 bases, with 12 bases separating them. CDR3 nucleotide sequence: TGTGCCAGCCTCGGGGGCCCGTATGGCTACACCTTC. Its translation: CASLGGPYGYTF.

The CDR3 bases are TGTGCCAGCTCACCCACATCTAACACTGAAGCTTTCTTT. This codes for CASSPTSNTEAFF. The chain combines TRBV18 with TRBJ1-1; D remains unclear. CDR1 is KGHSH, CDR2 LQKENI, per germline. Trimming pared 3 bases from V and 2 bases from J, leaving 7 bases between. This CDR3 has 13 amino acids.

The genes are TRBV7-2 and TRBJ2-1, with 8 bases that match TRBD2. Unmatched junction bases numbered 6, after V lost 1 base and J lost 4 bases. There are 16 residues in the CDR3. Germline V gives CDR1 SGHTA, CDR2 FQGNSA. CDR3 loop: CASSLVASGWYNEQFF. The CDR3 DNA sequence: TGTGCCAGCAGCTTAGTTGCTAGCGGGTGGTACAATGAGCAGTTCTTC. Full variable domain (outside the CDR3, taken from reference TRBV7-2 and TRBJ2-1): GAGVSQSPSNKVTEKGKDVELRCDPISGHTALYWYRQSLGQGLEFLIYFQGNSAPDKSGLPSDRFSAERTGGSVSTLTIQRTQQEDSAVYLCASSLVASGWYNEQFFGPGTRLTVL.

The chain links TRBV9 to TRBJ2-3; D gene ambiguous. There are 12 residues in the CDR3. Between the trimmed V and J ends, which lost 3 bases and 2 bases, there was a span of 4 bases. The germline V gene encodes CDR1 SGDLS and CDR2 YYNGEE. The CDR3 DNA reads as TGTGCCAGCAGCGCCCCCACAGATACGCAGTATTTT. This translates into CASSAPTDTQYF.

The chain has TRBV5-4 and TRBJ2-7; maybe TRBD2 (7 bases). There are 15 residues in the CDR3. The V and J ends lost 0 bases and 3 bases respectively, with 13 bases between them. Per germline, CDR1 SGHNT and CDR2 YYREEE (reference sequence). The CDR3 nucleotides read TGTGCCAGCAGCTTGGTTCCGGGGGGCAACTACGAGCAGTACTTC. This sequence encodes CASSLVPGGNYEQYF.

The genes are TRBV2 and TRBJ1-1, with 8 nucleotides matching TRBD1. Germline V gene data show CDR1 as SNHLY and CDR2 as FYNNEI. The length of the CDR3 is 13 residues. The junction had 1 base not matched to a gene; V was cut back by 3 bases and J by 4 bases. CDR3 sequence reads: CASSETGVTEAFF. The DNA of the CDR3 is TGTGCCAGCAGTGAGACAGGGGTCACTGAAGCTTTCTTT.

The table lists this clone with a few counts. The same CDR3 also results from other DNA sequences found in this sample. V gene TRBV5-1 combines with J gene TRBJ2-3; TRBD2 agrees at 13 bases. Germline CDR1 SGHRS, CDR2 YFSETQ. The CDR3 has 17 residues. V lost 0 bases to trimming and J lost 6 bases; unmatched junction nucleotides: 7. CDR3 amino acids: CASSLGTSGGAIDTQYF. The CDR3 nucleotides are TGCGCCAGCAGCTTGGGTACTAGCGGGGGGGCCATCGATACGCAGTATTTT.

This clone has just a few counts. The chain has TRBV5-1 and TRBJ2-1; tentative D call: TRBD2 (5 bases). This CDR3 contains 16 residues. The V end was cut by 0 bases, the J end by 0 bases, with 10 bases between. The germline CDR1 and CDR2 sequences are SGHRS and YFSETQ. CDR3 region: CASSLEAASSYNEQFF. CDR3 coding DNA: TGCGCCAGCAGCTTGGAAGCGGCGAGCTCCTACAATGAGCAGTTCTTC.

The CDR3 DNA follows: TGTGCCAGCTCACTTATGACAGGGTACGAGCAGTACTTC. Translating it yields CASSLMTGYEQYF. The J gene is TRBJ2-7, the V gene TRBV18; 7 positions match TRBD1. The CDR3 spans 13 residues. Germline-derived CDR1 and CDR2 are KGHSH and LQKENI. V was pared by 4 bases and J by 4 bases, with 4 bases of the junction left unmatched. Filled out from reference TRBV18 and TRBJ2-7, the complete variable domain reads NAGVMQNPRHLVRRRGQEARLRCSPMKGHSHVYWYRQLPEEGLKFMVYLQKENIIDESGMPKERFSAEFPKEGPSILRIQQVVRGDSAAYFCASSLMTGYEQYFGPGTRLTVT.

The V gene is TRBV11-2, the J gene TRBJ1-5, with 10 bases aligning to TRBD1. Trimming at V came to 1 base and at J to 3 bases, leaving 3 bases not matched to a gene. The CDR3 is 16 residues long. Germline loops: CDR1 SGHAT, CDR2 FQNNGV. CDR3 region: CASSLGDRGNNQPQHF. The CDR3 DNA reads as TGTGCCAGCAGCTTAGGGGACAGGGGAAACAATCAGCCCCAGCATTTT.

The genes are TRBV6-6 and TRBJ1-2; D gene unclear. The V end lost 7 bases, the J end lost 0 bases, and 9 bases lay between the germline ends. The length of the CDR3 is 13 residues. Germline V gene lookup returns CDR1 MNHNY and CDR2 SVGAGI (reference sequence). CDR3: CASNGNTNYGYTF. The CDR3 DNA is TGTGCCAGCAACGGAAACACTAACTATGGCTACACCTTC.

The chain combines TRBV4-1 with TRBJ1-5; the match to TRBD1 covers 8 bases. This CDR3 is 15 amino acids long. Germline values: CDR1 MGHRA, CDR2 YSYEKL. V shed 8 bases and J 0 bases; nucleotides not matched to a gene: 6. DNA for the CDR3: TGCGCCAGCCGCAGGACAGGGTATAGCAATCAGCCCCAGCATTTT. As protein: CASRRTGYSNQPQHF.

The chain's CDR3 is CASSRLSGGPKETQYF. Here the CDR3 DNA reads TGTGCCAGCAGCCGCCTTAGCGGGGGGCCAAAAGAGACCCAGTACTTC. The chain employs TRBV4-2 and TRBJ2-5; 10 positions agree with TRBD2. Germline-derived CDR1 and CDR2 are LGHNA and YNFKEQ. Losses at the gene ends were 4 bases for V and 3 bases for J; bases not matched to a gene: 8. The CDR3 runs 16 residues.

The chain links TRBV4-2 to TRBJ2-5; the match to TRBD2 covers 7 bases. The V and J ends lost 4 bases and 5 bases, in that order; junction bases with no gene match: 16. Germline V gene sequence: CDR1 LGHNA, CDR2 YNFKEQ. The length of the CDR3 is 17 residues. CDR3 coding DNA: TGTGCCAGCAGCCCAACGCAAGCGGGGTTTCTAGCGGAGACCCAGTACTTC. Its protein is CASSPTQAGFLAETQYF.